This T cell receptor (beta chain) derives from a study of T cell repertoires in urothelial bladder cancer (dated by TCRdb to between 2018 and 2021). About the study as a whole: Of the approximately 12 resected lesions, three were clinical stage cT0, three were cTa, three were cT1 and three were cT2 or greater. The study compared TCR repertoire clonality in bladder tumors with that in benign bladder inflammation. A total of around twelve patients who had bladder lesions and were undergoing transurethral resection were prospectively identified. Around twelve resected bladder lesions, made up of urothelial carcinoma (UC+) and benign (UC-) specimens, were studied. Broader findings and caveats from the paper: A single T-cell clone reached up to roughly 15% of infiltrating lymphocytes in carcinoma specimens, compared with less than 2.5% in benign specimens. Median tumor infiltrating lymphocyte percentage was about 2% in carcinoma specimens and about 12% in benign specimens. Fewer T cells were found in urothelial carcinoma specimens than in benign specimens, with medians of approximately 5,500 and 24,000, respectively.

The immunoSEQ assay was used to sequence the CDR3 region of the TCR beta chain. As for the original processing: T-cell fraction, clonal dominance and maximum TCR clone frequency were calculated for each specimen. The table comes from immuneACCESS by way of TCRdb, which keeps in-frame sequences with V and J called. Part of the clones is missing from these tables; in studies checked, under half for an unresolved V gene and the rest for unknown reasons. V and J calls and clone size are those listed in that table; D and trimming were worked out from the DNA. This sample lists 9,500 to 13,000 clones; approximately 70% were detected once. 5.5% to 8% of the sample is held by the ten biggest clonotypes. Specimens classed as benign (UC-) were resected bladder lesions that contained no urothelial carcinoma. Specimens of bladder lesions were obtained during transurethral resection and kept at -80C. DNA was isolated from bladder specimens obtained during transurethral resection.

V is pared back by 6 bases and J by 4 bases, with 16 bases lying between the germline termini. CDR1 and CDR2 are read off the germline V gene (reference sequence) as SSHAT and FNYEAQ. From the cysteine up to the phenylalanine, the CDR3 has a length of 15 residues. Left in the record is the CDR3 DNA by itself, 45 bases read in frame from the first base. Remarks on this clone: Its antigen target is currently unknown. Per-nucleotide qualities are absent, and no much larger clonotype sits a single base away.

The clonotype was recovered from a human donor with a benign inflammatory bladder lesion. The V gene is TRBV7-7 and the J gene is TRBJ1-3; 6 matching bases give a weak D call of TRBD1. The sequencing input was tumor-infiltrating cells from bladder cancer. The nucleotide sequence reads as follows: TGTGCCAGCAGTTCCCAATCCGGGACAGGAAACACCATATATTTT. Translation gives CASSSQSGTGNTIYF.